This T cell receptor (beta chain) emerged from a study of cytomegalovirus exposure and HLA in healthy donors. The CDR3 has 17 residues. Germline V gene data show CDR1 as SGHDT and CDR2 as YYEEEE. The V and J ends lost 1 base and 2 bases, in that order; junction bases with no gene match: 10. Primers: 60 Vbeta forward and 13 Jbeta reverse. Here immunoSEQ multiplex PCR was the method, and the copy in TCRdb shows in-frame clones only, minus some. The repertoire holds roughly 200,000 clones, with around 80% as singletons. This chain joins TRBV5-6 and TRBJ2-7; 9 bases are a match to TRBD2. Sequencing was done on a sample of PBMCs. The sequence was obtained from a woman aged 55-70 years in good health and CMV-seropositive. CDR3 nucleotides: TGTGCCAGCAGCTTGTATAGCGGGAGTGACCCTACCTACGAGCAGTACTTC. It is translated as CASSLYSGSDPTYEQYF. The full variable domain, with the rest looked up from reference TRBV5-6 and TRBJ2-7, is DAGVTQSPTHLIKTRGQQVTLRCSPKSGHDTVSWYQQALGQGPQFIFQYYEEEERQRGNFPDRFSGHQFPNYSSELNVNALLLGDSALYLCASSLYSGSDPTYEQYFGPGTRLTVT.